This TCR beta chain was observed in a study of T-cell reconstitution after alpha-beta-depleted transplantation in children. V lost 1 base and J lost 3, with 10 bases in between. CDR1 and CDR2 (germline): LGHNA, YNFKEQ. This CDR3 region has 15 residues. For TCRbeta, the library was prepared with unique molecular identifiers. One entry per CDR3 protein results from TCRdb running MiXCR on the PCR reads. Of around 200,000 distinct CDR3 sequences in the sample, about 6.4% were seen once. This clonotype was counted between two and nine times. The chain carries TRBV4-2 and TRBJ1-5; D is unresolved. This sequence originates from a human donor who donated a stem cell graft to a child with Wiskott-Aldrich syndrome. This specimen was PBMCs from the stem cell graft donor, taken from the stem cell graft. CDR3 protein: CASSQVGVDNQPQHF. For the CDR3, the DNA is TGTGCCAGCAGCCAAGTTGGGGTAGACAATCAGCCCCAGCATTTT.